The 15 T cell receptor beta chains reported below all come from one sample, sequenced in a study of blood T cell repertoires in COVID-19. Assay: immunoSEQ multiplex PCR; the TCRdb copy retains only in-frame clones and omits some. The sample records about 240,000 clones, about 80% being singletons. The sample taken for sequencing was peripheral blood. These receptors all stem from an elderly woman with acute or convalescent COVID-19.

This clone was seen more than once but under ten times. V and J are TRBV6-6 and TRBJ1-3, with D maybe TRBD1 (5 bases). This CDR3 has 14 residues. V gave up 7 bases and J gave up 0 bases, with 10 bases separating them. The germline CDR1 and CDR2 sequences are MNHNY and SVGAGI (reference sequence). CDR3 nucleotide sequence: TGTGCCAGCACCAGGGAAACCTCTGGAAACACCATATATTTT. Its translation: CASTRETSGNTIYF.

This chain joins TRBV15 and TRBJ2-2, with 7 bases lining up with TRBD1. Trimming removed 0 bases from V and 5 bases from J; junction bases left unmatched: 15. CDR1 is LNHNV and CDR2 is YYDKDF in the germline V gene (reference sequence). The CDR3 contains 19 residues. This CDR3 reads CATSRDPKQGQIVTGELFF. The CDR3 nucleotides read TGTGCCACCAGCAGAGACCCGAAACAGGGGCAGATCGTTACCGGGGAGCTGTTTTTT.

The chain joins TRBV19 to TRBJ1-1; a possible D gene is TRBD1 (5 bases). The CDR3 consists of 17 residues. The germline V and J ends were trimmed by 3 bases and 3 bases, with 20 bases remaining between them. CDR1 LNHDA and CDR2 SQIVND come from the germline V gene (reference sequence). The CDR3, as DNA: TGTGCCAGTAGTATTAAAGGGACTGGGGTAAAGGACACTGAAGCTTTCTTT. Encoded protein: CASSIKGTGVKDTEAFF.

The rearrangement uses TRBV19 and TRBJ2-7, with D perhaps matching TRBD1 (6 bases). This CDR3 comprises 13 residues. Germline lookup yields CDR1 LNHDA and CDR2 SQIVND (reference sequence). The V end was cut by 3 bases, the J end by 3 bases, with 9 bases between. The CDR3: CASSIVRGYEQYF. In nucleotides, the CDR3 is TGTGCCAGTAGTATCGTCAGGGGCTACGAGCAGTACTTC.

The chain combines TRBV5-1 with TRBJ2-7, with 11 bases identical to TRBD2. Unmatched junction bases numbered 6, after V lost 0 bases and J lost 1 base. This CDR3 spans 17 amino acids. Germline lookup yields CDR1 SGHRS and CDR2 YFSETQ. The CDR3 region is CASSLVLAGGGSYEQYF. The DNA for the CDR3 is TGCGCCAGCAGCTTGGTGCTAGCGGGGGGAGGGTCCTACGAGCAGTACTTC.

DNA for the CDR3: TGTGCCAGCAGCATCAGGGGTAATTCACCCCTCCACTTT. Translating it yields CASSIRGNSPLHF. V usage is TRBV6-5 and J usage is TRBJ1-6, with D tentatively TRBD1 (6 bases). The CDR3 consists of 13 residues. Germline-derived CDR1 and CDR2 are MNHEY and SVGAGI. V was trimmed by 6 bases and J by 6 bases, leaving 9 bases between them.

In its sample, this clone was seen once. The V call is TRBV19, the J call TRBJ1-5, with TRBD1 matching over 10 bases. The J segment lost 11 bases and the V segment lost 4 bases, leaving 5 bases of the junction unmatched. Germline V gene sequence: CDR1 LNHDA, CDR2 SQIVND (reference sequence). The CDR3 is made up of 13 amino acids. The CDR3 is CASSTTDRGAQHF. Here the CDR3 DNA reads TGTGCCAGTAGTACGACGGACAGGGGGGCCCAGCATTTT.

The chain links TRBV12-3 or TRBV12-4 to TRBJ2-2; D is undetermined. The length of the CDR3 is 12 residues. Trimming took off 6 bases at V and 8 bases at J, with 10 bases between the two ends. CDR3 amino acids: CASSPRPGELFF. The DNA for the CDR3 is TGTGCCAGCAGCCCCAGGCCTGGGGAGCTGTTTTTT.

Details on this clone: This CDR3 is also generated by other DNA sequences in the sample. The chain employs TRBV5-1 and TRBJ1-3; D might be TRBD1 (6 bases). The germline gives CDR1 SGHRS, CDR2 YFSETQ. The CDR3 loop spans 16 amino acids. V was shortened by 0 bases and J by 0 bases, with 10 bases between the two germline ends. CDR3 bases: TGCGCCAGCAGCTTGGCCCCAGGGGACTCTGGAAACACCATATATTTT. This codes for CASSLAPGDSGNTIYF.

The CDR3 DNA is TGTGCCAGCAGTCCCCCTTCTCGGGTCTCTGGAAACACCATATATTTT. Protein product: CASSPPSRVSGNTIYF. The chain links TRBV28 to TRBJ1-3, with D uncertain. Germline V gives CDR1 MDHEN, CDR2 SYDVKM. V was pared by 5 bases and J by 0 bases, with 14 bases between. The length of the CDR3 is 16 residues.

The genes are TRBV30 and TRBJ1-5; weak D call: TRBD1 (6 bases). The length of the CDR3 is 14 residues. The germline V and J ends were trimmed by 0 bases and 5 bases, with 11 bases remaining between them. Germline V gene data show CDR1 as GTSNPN and CDR2 as SVGIG (reference sequence). The CDR3 sequence: CAWSVRTDYQPQHF. The CDR3 DNA reads TGTGCCTGGAGTGTCCGGACAGATTATCAGCCCCAGCATTTT.

The V gene is TRBV6-2 or TRBV6-3, the J gene TRBJ1-2, with 8 nucleotides matching TRBD1. The CDR3 length is 15 residues. The J segment lost 7 bases and the V segment lost 1 base, leaving 8 bases of the junction unmatched. Germline-derived CDR1 and CDR2 are MNHEY and SVGEGT. The CDR3 nucleotides read TGTGCCAGCAGTTACTTTGCCGGGACAGGAGCTGGCTACACCTTC. Translated: CASSYFAGTGAGYTF.

This clone was observed once. This sequence joins TRBV18 and TRBJ2-1, with TRBD1 identical over 9 bases. With V trimmed by 3 bases and J by 8 bases, 8 bases remained unmatched. Germline V lookup: CDR1 KGHSH, CDR2 LQKENI. This CDR3 is built from 15 residues. This CDR3 is CASSPGTGYGHEQFF. CDR3 DNA sequence: TGTGCCAGCTCACCGGGGACAGGGTACGGCCATGAGCAGTTCTTC. Full variable domain (outside the CDR3, taken from reference TRBV18 and TRBJ2-1): NAGVMQNPRHLVRRRGQEARLRCSPMKGHSHVYWYRQLPEEGLKFMVYLQKENIIDESGMPKERFSAEFPKEGPSILRIQQVVRGDSAAYFCASSPGTGYGHEQFFGPGTRLTVL.

The gene calls are TRBV5-4 and TRBJ1-2, with D possibly being TRBD1 (5 bases). The CDR3 consists of 13 residues. Trimming left V 4 bases short and J 2 bases short, with 9 bases between. The germline CDR1 and CDR2 sequences are SGHNT and YYREEE (reference sequence). CDR3: CASSPDRNYGYTF. CDR3 sequence (DNA): TGTGCCAGCAGCCCAGACAGAAACTATGGCTACACCTTC.

This clone was observed once. This sequence joins TRBV7-9 and TRBJ2-5; D is undetermined. CDR1 and CDR2 from the germline V gene are SEHNR and FQNEAQ (reference sequence). This CDR3 spans 15 amino acids. The ends were cut back, 0 bases at V and 5 bases at J, with 13 bases in the middle. Here the CDR3 reads CASSLAAGLHETQYF. In nucleotides, the CDR3 is TGTGCCAGCAGCTTAGCGGCAGGATTGCATGAGACCCAGTACTTC.